This T cell receptor beta chain was captured in a study of STAT3 mutations in large granular lymphocyte leukemia. Study-wide context: Roughly half of the longitudinally sequenced T-LGLL patients carried detectable canonical activating STAT3 mutations. Regarding the study as a whole: Every T-cell large granular lymphocyte leukemia patient had at least one immunodominant TCR beta clonotype. In some patients, a small highly pathogenic clone possibly went undetected.

V was trimmed by 0 bases and J by 5 bases, leaving 12 bases between them. The germline V gene has CDR1 SGHDT and CDR2 YYEEEE. This CDR3 is built from 14 residues. To note about this clone: The target antigen is unknown.

The table came from immunoSEQ multiplex PCR; TCRdb's copy has only in-frame clones and leaves some out. This table holds 30,000 to 35,000 clones, about 74% found once. The source is a woman aged 50 to 65 with T-cell large granular lymphocyte leukemia. Some clones in this sample may be carry-over from other donors' samples. The chain joins TRBV5-6 to TRBJ2-7, with D possibly being TRBD1 (6 bases). The sample comprised peripheral blood mononuclear cells. The CDR3 bases are TGTGCCAGCAGCTTGGGAGTCAGGACAGACGAGCAGTACTTC. The encoded protein is CASSLGVRTDEQYF.